This T cell receptor (beta chain) is drawn from a study of CD8+ T cells in alopecia areata. Across the whole study: A regimen of oral tofacitinib, 5 to 10 mg twice daily, was given to treated patients. Study outcomes and limitations: Normal scalp showed lower clonality than lesional scalp, especially alopecia totalis/universalis. Normal skin's resident alphabeta T cells are sequenced alongside lesional scalp T cells.

For this clone: Its antigen is undetermined.

Sequencing relied on a cDNA template that was reverse transcribed from extracted RNA. The data were produced by immunoSEQ multiplex PCR, yet TCRdb's version contains in-frame clones alone and is incomplete. The top ten hold around 19% of the sample, which has 150,000 or so clones, about 50% seen once. CDR3 length equals 12 residues. V was clipped by 3 bases and J by 7 bases, with 10 bases between them. Germline values: CDR1 GTSNPN, CDR2 SVGIG (reference sequence). Lesional scalp punch biopsies and peripheral blood came from alopecia areata patients. This material consisted of CD8+ T cells sorted from blood, taken at week 0. The source of this sequence is a human donor with alopecia areata. The genes are TRBV30 and TRBJ2-1, with D uncertain. Here the CDR3 reads CAWSHGENEQFF. CDR3 nucleotide sequence: TGTGCCTGGAGCCACGGTGAGAATGAGCAGTTCTTC.